Presented here are 12 T cell receptor beta chains from one specimen sequenced in a study of spatial heterogeneity in lung cancer. TCRdb re-analysed the 5' RACE reads in MiXCR, keeping a single row per CDR3 protein. The top ten hold approximately 43% of the sample, which has 7,500 to 8,000 distinct CDR3 sequences, over 7.5% seen once. As for time point: sample taken at primary tumor resection. Sequencing of whole RNA from tumor, nontumor lung or frozen PBMC involved no sorting. The sequenced sample was PBMCs, obtained at surgery. These receptors came from a male donor with early-stage non-small cell lung cancer.

This clonotype rates as medium-sized. Within a library made for alpha chains, this beta chain is off target, and its count is uninformative. CDR3 in amino acids: CASSETPGDSNQPQHF. The CDR3 region has the DNA TGTGCCAGCAGTGAAACTCCTGGTGATAGCAATCAGCCCCAGCATTTT. This chain connects TRBV6-1 to TRBJ1-5, with D unclear. CDR3 size: 16 residues. Germline loops: CDR1 MNHNS, CDR2 SASEGT. Trimming cost V 2 bases and J 0 bases, with 11 bases left between them.

Many counts were recorded for this clonotype. This beta chain is a stray sequence in a library constructed for alpha chains; its clone size is not meaningful. The gene calls are TRBV7-9 and TRBJ2-1, with a weak D call TRBD2 (5 bases). This CDR3 region has 15 residues. Trimming left V 7 bases short and J 0 bases short, with 13 bases between. The germline V gene encodes CDR1 SEHNR and CDR2 FQNEAQ (reference sequence). Here the CDR3 DNA reads TGTGCCAGCACCCCGAGCGGAGTCTCCTACAATGAGCAGTTCTTC. Amino acid sequence: CASTPSGVSYNEQFF.

At least ten counts were recorded for this clonotype. A library prepared for alpha chains yielded this beta chain as an off-target read; its size is of little meaning. The V gene is TRBV18, the J gene TRBJ2-7; no definite D call. The ends were cut back, 3 bases at V and 1 base at J, with 7 bases in the middle. This CDR3 has 13 residues. From germline, CDR1 is KGHSH and CDR2 LQKENI. The DNA of the CDR3 is TGTGCCAGCTCACCCGCCGGGTCCTACGAGCAGTACTTC. Translated, it gives CASSPAGSYEQYF.

This clonotype was detected ten times or more. This beta chain is a stray sequence in a library constructed for alpha chains; its clone size is not meaningful. DNA for the CDR3: TGCGCCAGCAGCCAATCGACCGGGACAGCCTTCTCTGGGGCCAACGTCCTGACTTTC. It encodes CASSQSTGTAFSGANVLTF. The chain uses TRBV5-1 and TRBJ2-6, with 7 bases identical to TRBD1. J lost 0 bases, V lost 4 bases, and 13 bases had no gene match. CDR1 is SGHRS and CDR2 is YFSETQ in the germline V gene. The CDR3 covers 19 residues.

This clonotype was recorded at least ten times. Because the library targeted alpha chains, this beta chain is an off-target read whose size means little. The genes are TRBV29-1 and TRBJ2-1; TRBD2 is a possible D gene (5 bases). V was cut by 3 bases and J by 12 bases, with 15 bases left in between. Germline CDR1 SQVTM, CDR2 ANQGSEA. The CDR3 has 12 amino acids. The CDR3 here is CSVDGRSRGQFF. The CDR3 DNA sequence: TGCAGCGTTGACGGGCGGTCTCGGGGGCAGTTCTTC.

This clonotype was detected ten times or more. A library made for alpha chains picked up this beta chain off target, so its size means little. This rearrangement joins TRBV18 to TRBJ2-2; D is perhaps TRBD1 (7 bases). The CDR3 runs to 17 residues. Trimming pared 5 bases from V and 0 bases from J, leaving 16 bases between. Per germline, CDR1 KGHSH and CDR2 LQKENI. CDR3 loop: CASSSMGGQSNTGELFF. The CDR3 nucleotides are TGTGCCAGCTCATCAATGGGGGGACAGTCGAACACCGGGGAGCTGTTTTTT. Supplemented by reference TRBV18 and TRBJ2-2, the full variable domain reads NAGVMQNPRHLVRRRGQEARLRCSPMKGHSHVYWYRQLPEEGLKFMVYLQKENIIDESGMPKERFSAEFPKEGPSILRIQQVVRGDSAAYFCASSSMGGQSNTGELFFGEGSRLTVL.

There are many counts of this clonotype. This beta chain represents an off-target read in a library built for alpha chains; its size is of limited meaning. This sequence joins TRBV24-1 and TRBJ2-3, with a possible D match to TRBD1 (6 bases). The CDR3 is 15 amino acids. Trimming cost V 0 bases and J 2 bases, with 8 bases left between them. The V gene's germline CDR1 is KGHDR and CDR2 SFDVKD. Here the CDR3 reads CATSDLQGHTDTQYF. CDR3 in DNA: TGTGCCACCAGTGATTTGCAGGGACACACAGATACGCAGTATTTT.

Points on this clonotype: Within a library made for alpha chains, this beta chain is off target, and its count is uninformative. The CDR3 loop reads CSARATENYGYTF. In DNA, the CDR3 is TGCAGTGCTAGAGCAACGGAAAACTATGGCTACACCTTC. The chain carries TRBV20-1 and TRBJ1-2; D gene ambiguous. CDR1 is DFQATT and CDR2 is SNEGSKA in the germline V gene (reference sequence). CDR3 length: 13 amino acids. Trimming took 1 base from V and 2 from J, leaving 8 bases between them.

Many counts were recorded for this clonotype. Within a library made for alpha chains, this beta chain is off target, and its count is uninformative. The chain combines TRBV6-2 or TRBV6-3 with TRBJ2-1; no reliable D call. The CDR3 consists of 15 residues. Looked up from germline, CDR1 is MNHEY and CDR2 is SVGEGT. V lost 0 bases to trimming and J lost 9 bases, with 15 bases between them. The CDR3 reads CASSYSEIAAGEQFF. Here the CDR3 DNA reads TGTGCCAGCAGTTACTCTGAGATTGCCGCCGGTGAGCAGTTCTTC.

Comment on this clonotype: As an off-target read in a library built for alpha chains, this beta chain has a frequency of little significance. The rearrangement links TRBV10-3 to TRBJ2-1; D is possibly TRBD2 (7 bases). The germline CDR1 and CDR2 sequences are ENHRY and SYGVKD. CDR3 size: 14 residues. With 10 bases removed from V and 1 base from J, the gap between germline ends came to 14 bases. The CDR3: CATTGGQSYNEQFF. The CDR3 DNA sequence: TGTGCCACCACGGGGGGACAATCCTACAATGAGCAGTTCTTC.

This clonotype was picked up a small number of times. Since the library was made to target alpha chains, this beta chain is a stray read and its abundance is not meaningful. The CDR3 region is CASSMLGTDSYNEQFF. For the CDR3, the DNA is TGTGCCAGCAGTATGCTAGGGACAGACTCCTACAATGAGCAGTTCTTC. The chain joins TRBV6-6 to TRBJ2-1; 7 bases are a match to TRBD1. The ends lost 5 bases at V and 0 bases at J; junction bases unmatched: 7. CDR1 and CDR2 (germline): MNHNY, SVGAGI (reference sequence). CDR3 length: 16 amino acids.

This clonotype has at least ten counts. This beta chain is a stray sequence in a library constructed for alpha chains; its clone size is not meaningful. V usage is TRBV6-5 and J usage is TRBJ2-7, with 9 bases fitting TRBD1. The junction had 9 bases not matched to a gene; V was cut back by 3 bases and J by 3 bases. Germline values: CDR1 MNHEY, CDR2 SVGAGI. CDR3 size: 16 residues. Here the CDR3 reads CASSYGGTGKSYEQYF. Written as DNA, the CDR3 is TGTGCCAGCAGTTATGGAGGGACAGGGAAGAGCTACGAGCAGTACTTC.